The rows below give T cell receptor beta chains drawn from one sample of a study of blood T cell repertoires in COVID-19. Method: immunoSEQ multiplex PCR; TCRdb's copy keeps in-frame clones and lacks some. The sample gives 50,000 to 70,000 clones, roughly 88% of which show up once; 4% to 5.5% is in the top ten. Specimen: peripheral blood. All receptors derive from a man in his sixties with acute or convalescent COVID-19. Both conserved end residues are part of each CDR3. The D gene is left open where the match is weak. Clone size is shown for a subset of rows, as once, few, many or a class of expanded clone.

TRBV28	TRBJ1-2	.	.	TGTGCCAGCAGTTTTGGCCAGGGTCTAGGTGGCTACACCTTC	CASSFGQGLGGYTF
TRBV2	TRBJ1-2	few	TRBD1	TGTGCCAGCAGTGTTCAGGGGGCGCGAGGCTACACCTTC	CASSVQGARGYTF
TRBV5-1	TRBJ2-4	.	.	TGCGCCAGCAGCTTGTCTCTATCCGGGTTTAACGAAAACATTCAGTACTTC	CASSLSLSGFNENIQYF
TRBV27	TRBJ2-7	.	.	TGTGCCAGCAGTTCCATCAGTTCTAGATCCTACGAGCAGTACTTC	CASSSISSRSYEQYF
TRBV7-9	TRBJ2-7	.	.	TGTGCCAGCAGCCGCGTGGGGGCGACCCTCTACGAGCAGTACTTC	CASSRVGATLYEQYF
TRBV19	TRBJ1-1	.	.	TGTGCCAGTAGTCCGGGACAAAACACCCGGGAAGCTTTCTTT	CASSPGQNTREAFF
TRBV9	TRBJ2-1	.	TRBD2	TGTGCCAGCAGCGTAGTAGGACTAGCGATTTACAATGAGCAGTTCTTC	CASSVVGLAIYNEQFF
TRBV28	TRBJ1-1	.	.	TGTGCCAGCAGTTTAAGTAGGAACACTGAAGCTTTCTTT	CASSLSRNTEAFF
TRBV5-8	TRBJ2-3	.	.	TGTGCCAGCAGCTTGCAGCGGCTAGGAACAGATACGCAGTATTTT	CASSLQRLGTDTQYF
TRBV29-1	TRBJ1-1	.	.	TGCAGCGTTCGCACAGTAAGGACTGAAGCTTTCTTT	CSVRTVRTEAFF
TRBV19	TRBJ2-3	.	.	TGTGCCAGTAGTATAGCCCAGGGCGGCCCAACAGATACGCAGTATTTT	CASSIAQGGPTDTQYF
TRBV4-2	TRBJ1-4	.	TRBD1	TGTGCCAGCAGCCAAGACGTCGGGACAGGGCCTGAAAAACTGTTTTTT	CASSQDVGTGPEKLFF
TRBV19	TRBJ1-5	.	TRBD1	TGTGCCAGTAGTAACCCATATAGGGGGCCGGGCAATCAGCCCCAGCATTTT	CASSNPYRGPGNQPQHF
TRBV30	TRBJ2-6	.	.	TGTGCCTGGACCCAGGGGTCTGGGGCCAACGTCCTGACTTTC	CAWTQGSGANVLTF
TRBV5-1	TRBJ2-7	.	TRBD1	TGCGCCAGCAGCTCAAGGACAGGCATTGGTAACGAGCAGTACTTC	CASSSRTGIGNEQYF
TRBV4-2	TRBJ2-5	.	TRBD2	TGTGCCAGCAGCCAAGATTGGCTAGCGGGGGACAAAGAGACCCAGTACTTC	CASSQDWLAGDKETQYF
TRBV7-9	TRBJ1-4	.	TRBD1	TGTGCCAGCAGCTCCCGGACAGGGATGACTAATGAAAAACTGTTTTTT	CASSSRTGMTNEKLFF
TRBV29-1	TRBJ1-2	.	.	TGCAGCGCCCCGACAGTCTCCTATGGCTACACCTTC	CSAPTVSYGYTF
TRBV19	TRBJ2-1	few	.	TGTGCCAGTAGTATAGATCCCCCTAATGAGCAGTTCTTC	CASSIDPPNEQFF
TRBV25-1	TRBJ2-1	few	TRBD2	TGTGCCAGCAGTCTCCCATTAGCGGGAGATTTGGATGAGCAGTTCTTC	CASSLPLAGDLDEQFF
TRBV10-1	TRBJ1-5	.	TRBD1	TGCGCCAGCAGTGAGTCATCAGGACAGGGCTATAGCAATCAGCCCCAGCATTTT	CASSESSGQGYSNQPQHF
TRBV2	TRBJ2-3	.	TRBD1	TGTGCCAGCAGTGAAGCGACAGGGATTCCTAGCACAGATACGCAGTATTTT	CASSEATGIPSTDTQYF